This T cell receptor (beta chain) was captured in a study of blood T cell repertoires in COVID-19. Study-wide context: There were acute and convalescent COVID-19 samples, and they came from the United States, Italy and Spain. Nucleic acid was either cDNA or gDNA, and it came from T cells, B-cell-depleted T cells, or PBMCs.

There are 15 residues in the CDR3. Germline CDR1 and CDR2: SGDLS and YYNGEE. V trimming: 0 bases; J trimming: 4 bases; junction bases outside the gene matches: 5. In the authors' workflow: How many nucleated cells were present was estimated from reference gene primer amplification. The assay was immunoSEQ multiplex PCR, and TCRdb's table has in-frame clones only and misses some. V and J calls and clone size are those listed in that table; D and trimming were worked out from the DNA. The sample carries 250,000 or so clones, 85% to 90% recorded once. This clonotype was sampled from a woman in her 40s who had recovered from COVID-19. The sequencing sample was made of peripheral blood. The V call is TRBV9, the J call TRBJ2-5; 8 bases agree with TRBD2. The CDR3 reads CASSVGGSGGETQYF. In nucleotides, the CDR3 is TGTGCCAGCAGCGTAGGCGGAAGCGGGGGAGAGACCCAGTACTTC.